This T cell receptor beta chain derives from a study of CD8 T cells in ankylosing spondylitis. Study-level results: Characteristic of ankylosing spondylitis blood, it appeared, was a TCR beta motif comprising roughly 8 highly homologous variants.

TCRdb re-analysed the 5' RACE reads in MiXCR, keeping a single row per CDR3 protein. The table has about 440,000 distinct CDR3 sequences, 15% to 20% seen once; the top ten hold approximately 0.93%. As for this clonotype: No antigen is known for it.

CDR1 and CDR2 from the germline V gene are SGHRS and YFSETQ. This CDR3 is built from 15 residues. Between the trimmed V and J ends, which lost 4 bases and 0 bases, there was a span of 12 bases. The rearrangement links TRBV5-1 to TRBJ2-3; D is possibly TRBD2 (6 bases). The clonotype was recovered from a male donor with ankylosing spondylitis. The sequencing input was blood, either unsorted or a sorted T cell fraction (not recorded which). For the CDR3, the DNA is TGCGCCAGCAGCCATAGCGGTCCTAGCACAGATACGCAGTATTTT. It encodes CASSHSGPSTDTQYF.